The next 22 T cell receptor beta chains were all read from a single sample in a study of radiotherapy plus CTLA-4 blockade in lung cancer. Repertoires were generated with immunoSEQ multiplex PCR, while TCRdb's copy carries only in-frame clones and drops some. This repertoire shows over 60,000 clones, roughly 87% found once; its top ten account for 40%. The starting material was peripheral blood, obtained from a patient treated with radiotherapy plus ipilimumab. These receptors originate from a human donor with non-small cell lung cancer that progressed on radiotherapy plus ipilimumab.

This clone came up a few times. V usage is TRBV15 and J usage is TRBJ2-7; D is unclear. Looked up from germline, CDR1 is LNHNV and CDR2 is YYDKDF (reference sequence). CDR3 length equals 12 residues. Trimming left V 0 bases short and J 7 bases short, with 7 bases between. The CDR3 region is CATSRDSEEQYF. The CDR3 nucleotides read TGTGCCACCAGCAGAGATTCGGAGGAGCAGTACTTC.

The V gene is TRBV10-1, the J gene TRBJ2-7; a possible D gene is TRBD2 (6 bases). The length of the CDR3 is 12 residues. CDR1 is WNHNN and CDR2 is SYGVQD in the germline V gene (reference sequence). V shed 6 bases and J shed 6 bases, with 12 bases lying between them. The CDR3 spells CASSAGGLEQYF. In DNA, the CDR3 is TGCGCCAGCAGCGCCGGAGGGCTCGAGCAGTACTTC.

With respect to this clone: Other nucleotide sequences in the sample specify the same CDR3. The rearrangement joins TRBV5-1 to TRBJ2-5; D is uncertain. V lost 0 bases and J 3 bases, leaving 0 bases between the germline ends. The CDR3 length is 11 residues. Per the germline V gene, CDR1 is SGHRS and CDR2 is YFSETQ. The CDR3 sequence: CASSLEETQYF. The CDR3 nucleotides are TGCGCCAGCAGCTTGGAAGAGACCCAGTACTTC.

V is TRBV19 and J is TRBJ1-5; 7 nucleotides match TRBD1. The ends lost 5 bases at V and 4 bases at J; junction bases unmatched: 2. The CDR3 has 13 amino acids. CDR1 and CDR2 (germline): LNHDA, SQIVND (reference sequence). CDR3 in DNA: TGTGCCAGTAGTCGGGACAGAAATCAGCCCCAGCATTTT. This encodes CASSRDRNQPQHF.

The rearrangement links TRBV7-8 to TRBJ2-5; D not resolved. V was cut by 1 base and J by 1 base, with 4 bases left in between. Germline V CDR1 and CDR2: SGHVS, FQNEAQ. CDR3 length: 13 residues. The DNA of the CDR3 is TGTGCCAGCAGCTTAGGTACCCAAGAGACCCAGTACTTC. Amino acids: CASSLGTQETQYF.

The genes are TRBV7-2 and TRBJ2-7, with a tentative D call TRBD2 (6 bases). Germline V lookup: CDR1 SGHTA, CDR2 FQGNSA. The CDR3 is made up of 15 amino acids. The V end was cut by 1 base, the J end by 2 bases, with 12 bases between. Here the CDR3 reads CASSLEAGTTYEQYF. In nucleotides, the CDR3 is TGTGCCAGCAGCTTAGAGGCGGGAACTACCTACGAGCAGTACTTC.

The chain joins TRBV29-1 to TRBJ2-3; 8 bases agree with TRBD1. The germline V gene has CDR1 SQVTM and CDR2 ANQGSEA. This CDR3 has 14 amino acids. Trimming removed 6 bases from V and 5 bases from J; junction bases left unmatched: 10. CDR3 coding DNA: TGCAGCGTAGAGACAGGGGCGATTCGAGATACGCAGTATTTT. This translates into CSVETGAIRDTQYF.

The chain recombines TRBV12-5 with TRBJ1-5; the D gene is possibly TRBD1 (5 bases). Germline V gene data show CDR1 as LGHNT and CDR2 as FRNRAP. V dropped 7 bases and J dropped 2 bases, with 15 bases sitting between them. The CDR3 has 15 amino acids. In DNA form, the CDR3 reads TGTGCTAGTGTTCCCGAGGGGAGTGGCAATCAGCCCCAGCATTTT. This translates into CASVPEGSGNQPQHF.

This clone was detected only once. V usage is TRBV10-2 and J usage is TRBJ2-5; perhaps TRBD2 as D (6 bases). Trimming removed 4 bases at V and 4 bases at J, with 28 bases between. CDR3 size: 19 residues. Germline CDR1 reads WSHSY; CDR2 reads SAAADI. In DNA form, the CDR3 reads TGCGCCAGCAGTGCGAAACGACTAGGCGGGTCCCGGAATCGAGAGACCCAGTACTTC. Its translation: CASSAKRLGGSRNRETQYF.

The rearrangement joins TRBV6-1 to TRBJ2-3; TRBD2 agrees at 10 bases. The CDR3 sequence is 15 residues long. Germline CDR1 and CDR2: MNHNS and SASEGT. The V gene end was trimmed by 6 bases and the J gene end by 2 bases; junction bases not matched to a gene: 5. The CDR3 sequence is CASRRLAGNTDTQYF. DNA of the CDR3: TGTGCCAGCAGACGACTAGCGGGTAACACAGATACGCAGTATTTT.

This clone was seen a single time. V and J are TRBV7-6 and TRBJ2-3; 9 nucleotides match TRBD2. CDR1 is SGHVS and CDR2 is FNYEAQ in the germline V gene. CDR3 size: 16 residues. Trimming removed 3 bases from V and 4 bases from J; junction bases left unmatched: 8. In nucleotides, the CDR3 is TGTGCCAGCAGCTTCGAAAGAAGCGGGAGGTCAGATACGCAGTATTTT. It codes for CASSFERSGRSDTQYF.

This clone has just one count. The J gene is TRBJ1-4, the V gene TRBV2, with unresolved D. This CDR3 contains 14 residues. Trimming took off 2 bases at V and 5 bases at J, with 9 bases between the two ends. Germline CDR1 SNHLY, CDR2 FYNNEI. CDR3 sequence reads: CASSERSRNEKLFF. In DNA, the CDR3 is TGTGCCAGCAGTGAAAGGTCAAGAAATGAAAAACTGTTTTTT.

J is TRBJ2-7 and V is TRBV6-6; a possible D gene is TRBD1 (5 bases). The CDR3 covers 13 residues. Trimming pared 5 bases from V and 2 bases from J, leaving 10 bases between. The germline V gene encodes CDR1 MNHNY and CDR2 SVGAGI (reference sequence). The CDR3 loop is CASSRGHTYEQYF. The DNA for the CDR3 is TGTGCCAGCAGTAGGGGTCATACCTACGAGCAGTACTTC.

The rearrangement links TRBV6-6 to TRBJ2-7; D could derive from TRBD1 or TRBD2 (6 bases each). CDR3 length equals 12 residues. Per the germline V gene, CDR1 is MNHNY and CDR2 is SVGAGI (reference sequence). V gave up 6 bases and J gave up 5 bases, with 11 bases separating them. CDR3 residues: CASSLGGDEQYV. CDR3 DNA: TGTGCCAGCAGCCTCGGGGGCGACGAGCAGTACGTC.

The chain links TRBV4-1 to TRBJ2-2, with TRBD2 matching 8 bases. This CDR3 is 13 amino acids long. With 6 bases clipped from V and 4 bases from J, the junction kept 1 base outside the gene matches. Looked up from germline, CDR1 is MGHRA and CDR2 is YSYEKL. The CDR3 coding sequence is TGCGCCAGCAGGAGCGGGAGCACCGGGGAGCTGTTTTTT. Protein sequence: CASRSGSTGELFF.

The V gene is TRBV10-1, the J gene TRBJ2-1; TRBD2 agrees at 7 bases. Germline V CDR1 and CDR2: WNHNN, SYGVQD (reference sequence). The CDR3 is 15 amino acids. V shed 0 bases and J 4 bases; nucleotides not matched to a gene: 3. CDR3 sequence reads: CASSESTGGYNEQFF. CDR3 nucleotide sequence: TGCGCCAGCAGTGAGTCGACGGGAGGATACAATGAGCAGTTCTTC.

This chain connects TRBV29-1 to TRBJ2-3; no definite D call. The V and J ends lost 4 bases and 0 bases respectively, with 5 bases between them. Germline CDR1 SQVTM, CDR2 ANQGSEA. The CDR3 length is 12 residues. The CDR3 reads CSVVSSTDTQYF. CDR3 bases: TGCAGCGTTGTCTCTAGCACAGATACGCAGTATTTT.

The gene calls are TRBV11-2 and TRBJ2-1; D is unresolved. The CDR3 extends over 12 amino acids. Germline-derived CDR1 and CDR2 are SGHAT and FQNNGV. Trimming stripped 5 bases from V and 7 bases from J, with 9 bases between. CDR3 sequence reads: CASSPEWNEQFF. DNA of the CDR3: TGTGCCAGCAGCCCTGAGTGGAATGAGCAGTTCTTC.

The chain combines TRBV19 with TRBJ1-2; maybe TRBD1 (5 bases). Germline V gene sequence: CDR1 LNHDA, CDR2 SQIVND (reference sequence). V shed 7 bases and J shed 3 bases, with 12 bases lying between them. The CDR3 is made up of 13 amino acids. CDR3 nucleotide sequence: TGTGCCAGTAATCTTAGGGGAGACTATGGCTACACCTTC. This translates into CASNLRGDYGYTF.

CDR3 in DNA: TGTGCCAGCAGTAACTTGGCGGGAGGTGAAACCGGGGAGCTGTTTTTT. Translation gives CASSNLAGGETGELFF. This rearrangement joins TRBV2 to TRBJ2-2; TRBD2 aligns across 8 bases. From germline, CDR1 is SNHLY and CDR2 FYNNEI. The CDR3 contains 16 residues. V was clipped by 5 bases and J by 5 bases; unmatched bases: 10.

Here the CDR3 DNA reads TGTGCCAGCAGTGGGGGCGGGGCCAAGGGCTACACCTTC. This codes for CASSGGGAKGYTF. The rearrangement links TRBV6-1 to TRBJ1-2, with D perhaps TRBD1 (5 bases). V dropped 4 bases and J dropped 8 bases, with 14 bases sitting between them. Germline CDR1 reads MNHNS; CDR2 reads SASEGT. CDR3 length: 13 residues.

This clone was detected once. The J gene is TRBJ2-1, the V gene TRBV25-1; TRBD1 matches 7 bases. The CDR3 is 15 amino acids. Germline V CDR1 and CDR2: MGHDK, SYGVNS. Germline trimming cut 5 bases from V and 4 bases from J; bases unmatched to any gene: 8. The DNA of the CDR3 is TGTGCCAGCAGTATAGGCCTGGGACAGTACAATGAGCAGTTCTTC. This encodes CASSIGLGQYNEQFF.